This T cell receptor beta chain was captured by sequencing in a study of blood T cell repertoires in COVID-19. Study as a whole: Samples came from the United States, Italy and Spain, spanning acute and convalescent COVID-19. Sample material is recorded as cDNA or gDNA derived from T cells, B-cell-depleted T cells, or PBMCs.

The repertoire was sequenced with immunoSEQ multiplex PCR; TCRdb's copy has only in-frame clones and lacks some. The sample holds 90,000 to 120,000 clones, about four fifths seen once. In regard to this clone: The identical CDR3 is also encoded by other nucleotide sequences in the sample.

V gave up 0 bases and J gave up 0 bases, with 5 bases separating them. The CDR3 has 14 residues. Germline V CDR1 and CDR2: SGHRS, YFSETQ. The sample was peripheral blood. The genes are TRBV5-1 and TRBJ2-3; no definite D call. The receptor was derived from a human donor in a cohort sampled during active COVID-19. CDR3: CASSLGQSTDTQYF. The CDR3 DNA sequence: TGCGCCAGCAGCTTGGGGCAAAGCACAGATACGCAGTATTTT.